A selection of T cell receptor beta chains follows, all from one sample in a study of CD4+ T cells in melanoma. Using immunoSEQ multiplex PCR, the repertoire was profiled, and TCRdb retains in-frame clones only, with some absent. In the table there are roughly 60,000 clones, over 60% of which are singletons. Sequenced sample: tumor tissue. Receptors originate from a human donor with melanoma. Each CDR3 is given without its conserved first and last residue. A D gene is named only where the DNA matches it firmly.

15	TRBV18	TRBJ1-6	TRBD1	ASSPRTGLIYNSPLH
15	TRBV7-2	TRBJ1-5	TRBD1	ASSLRSGTGVPQPQH
14	TRBV6-5	TRBJ1-4	NA	ASSYSTGEANEKLF
13	TRBV4-3	TRBJ1-4	TRBD1	ASSQVAGQGEKLF
11	TRBV7-9	TRBJ2-1	NA	ASMEAKQSEQF
13	TRBV6-5	TRBJ1-1	TRBD1	ASSPWGQGNTEAF
14	TRBV28	TRBJ2-5	TRBD2	ASSSGLAGGRETQY
13	TRBV10-3	TRBJ1-4	NA	AISELAADDEKLF
13	TRBV19	TRBJ1-4	TRBD1	ASSSRDRGNEKLF
15	TRBV9	TRBJ1-2	TRBD1	ASSALGQGAFDYGYT
12	TRBV10-3	TRBJ1-1	TRBD1	AITPDRANTEAF
11	TRBV6-6	TRBJ2-7	TRBD1	ASRGTGWNEQY
13	TRBV30	TRBJ2-5	TRBD1	AWGKGTGIQETQY
10	TRBV6-1	TRBJ2-7	NA	ASRRGGSEQY
12	TRBV11-2	TRBJ2-1	NA	ASSLVVSPQEQF
15	TRBV4-1	TRBJ2-3	TRBD2	ASSRSYGGTSTDTQY
14	TRBV9	TRBJ2-2	TRBD1	ASSVVRGRFSGELF
11	TRBV14	TRBJ2-5	NA	ASSPSGGETQY
11	TRBV7-8	TRBJ1-5	NA	ASSFHGNQPQH
11	TRBV18	TRBJ2-2	NA	ASSPGAAGELF
13	TRBV11-2	TRBJ1-4	NA	ASSVGRSLSEKLF
13	TRBV6-1	TRBJ2-6	NA	ALRRVLAGANVLT
11	TRBV7-2	TRBJ2-7	NA	ASSLAKPYEQY
12	TRBV30	TRBJ1-2	NA	AWSVQAGNYGYT
13	TRBV6-5	TRBJ1-4	NA	ASSYSTTLGEKLF
13	TRBV5-1	TRBJ1-4	NA	ASSPRGTTNEKLF
13	TRBV4-1	TRBJ2-6	NA	ASRDTSTGANVLT
15	TRBV18	TRBJ2-5	TRBD2	ASSQLDERGSGETQY
13	TRBV19	TRBJ2-7	NA	ASSPAGTSSYEQY
13	TRBV7-7	TRBJ2-3	TRBD1	ASSLGNRGADTQY
13	TRBV6-1	TRBJ1-1	NA	ASSQRAGGNTEAF
12	TRBV5-6	TRBJ1-5	NA	ASSFGQGYQPQH
11	TRBV9	TRBJ1-6	NA	ASSVDGNSPLH
11	TRBV11-2	TRBJ2-7	NA	ASSRAVDYEQY
14	TRBV4-2	TRBJ1-2	NA	ASRQLVGLGPYGYT
15	TRBV2	TRBJ1-2	TRBD1	ASSEAVDRGPDYGYT
13	TRBV15	TRBJ2-7	NA	ATSRATGGGHEQY
11	TRBV7-2	TRBJ1-5	NA	ASSLMKFQPQH
12	TRBV5-1	TRBJ2-7	NA	ASRPPGRSYEQY
11	TRBV6-1	TRBJ2-7	TRBD1	ASSSGQNYEQY
14	TRBV2	TRBJ2-7	NA	ASSETGLLSSYEQY